This paragraph covers one T cell receptor (beta chain) sequence. No antigen is known for it. Produced via immunoSEQ multiplex PCR; TCRdb's table is partial and in-frame only. Counted here are around 150,000 clones, about 95% occurring once; the ten biggest clones make up around 1.3%. The data were obtained in a study of T cell responses to AZD1222 COVID-19 vaccine. Study-wide results and caveats: Repertoires were collected only later (after the peak T cell response had occurred).

Germline-derived CDR1 and CDR2 are SNHLY and FYNNEI. V was clipped by 8 bases and J by 7 bases; unmatched bases: 9. The CDR3 sequence is 15 residues long. The V and J genes are TRBV2 and TRBJ1-4, with 11 bases lining up with TRBD1. This clonotype was obtained from an adult in good health. The source was peripheral blood, collected on day 0 of AZD1222 vaccination. The CDR3 spells CASGTRGQGGEKLFF. The CDR3 coding sequence is TGTGCCAGCGGAACTCGGGGACAGGGGGGTGAAAAACTGTTTTTT.